This T cell receptor beta chain emerged from a study of T cell responses to AZD1222 COVID-19 vaccine. The V end lost 2 bases, the J end lost 5 bases, and 7 bases lay between the germline ends. Per the germline V gene, CDR1 is SGHVS and CDR2 is FNYEAQ. This CDR3 comprises 14 residues. Generated by immunoSEQ multiplex PCR, the TCRdb table keeps only in-frame clones and is missing some. The table lists 120,000 to 150,000 clones, around 83% of them singletons. The specimen was peripheral blood, collected on day 0 of MenACWY control vaccination. The TCR comes from an adult in good health. The J gene is TRBJ1-6, the V gene TRBV7-6; D unclear. CDR3 region: CASSLRGNNSPLHF. CDR3 DNA: TGTGCCAGCAGCTTAAGAGGGAATAATTCACCCCTCCACTTT. The full variable domain, its missing parts supplied by reference TRBV7-6 and TRBJ1-6, is GAGVSQSPRYKVTKRGQDVALRCDPISGHVSLYWYRQALGQGPEFLTYFNYEAQQDKSGLPNDRFSAERPEGSISTLTIQRTEQRDSAMYRCASSLRGNNSPLHFGNGTRLTVT.